Each of the 2 T cell receptor beta chains below was sequenced from the same sample in a study of cytomegalovirus exposure and HLA in healthy donors. PCR primers comprised 60 Vbeta and 13 Jbeta primers. Clones were sequenced by immunoSEQ multiplex PCR, and TCRdb holds only the in-frame ones, with some missing. The table includes almost 200,000 clones, roughly three quarters detected once. The sequencing sample was made of PBMCs. These receptors came from a male donor in good health and CMV-seropositive.

The sample holds a few counts of this clone. V is TRBV6-7 and J is TRBJ2-1, with D tentatively TRBD1 (5 bases). TRBV6-7 is an ORF; its function is uncertain. The CDR3 is 13 residues long. The germline V and J ends were trimmed by 7 bases and 8 bases, with 15 bases remaining between them. CDR3 residues: CASKGEGIDEQFF. The CDR3 nucleotides are TGTGCCAGCAAAGGGGAAGGGATTGATGAGCAGTTCTTC.

J is TRBJ2-7 and V is TRBV27; D call uncertain. The germline V and J ends were trimmed by 6 bases and 6 bases, with 15 bases remaining between them. Germline loops: CDR1 MNHEY, CDR2 SMNVEV (reference sequence). The CDR3 consists of 13 residues. CDR3 coding DNA: TGTGCCAGCAGCAAGAGTAGAGATAGCGAGCAGTACTTC. This gives the protein CASSKSRDSEQYF.